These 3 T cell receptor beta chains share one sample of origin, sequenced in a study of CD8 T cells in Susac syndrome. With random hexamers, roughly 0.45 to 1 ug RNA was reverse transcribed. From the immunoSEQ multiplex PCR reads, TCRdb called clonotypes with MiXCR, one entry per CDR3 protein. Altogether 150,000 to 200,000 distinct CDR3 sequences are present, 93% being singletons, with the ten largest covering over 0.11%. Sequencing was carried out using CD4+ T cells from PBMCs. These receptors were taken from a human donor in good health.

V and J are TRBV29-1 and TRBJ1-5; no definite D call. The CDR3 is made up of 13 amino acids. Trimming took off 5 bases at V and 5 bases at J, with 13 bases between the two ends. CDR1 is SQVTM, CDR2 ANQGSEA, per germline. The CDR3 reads CSVNAAADQPQHF. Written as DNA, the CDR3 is TGCAGCGTTAACGCCGCTGCTGATCAGCCCCAGCATTTT. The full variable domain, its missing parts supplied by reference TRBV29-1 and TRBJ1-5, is SAVISQKPSRDICQRGTSLTIQCQVDSQVTMMFWYRQQPGQSLTLIATANQGSEATYESGFVIDKFPISRPNLTFSTLTVSNMSPEDSSIYLCSVNAAADQPQHFGDGTRLSIL.

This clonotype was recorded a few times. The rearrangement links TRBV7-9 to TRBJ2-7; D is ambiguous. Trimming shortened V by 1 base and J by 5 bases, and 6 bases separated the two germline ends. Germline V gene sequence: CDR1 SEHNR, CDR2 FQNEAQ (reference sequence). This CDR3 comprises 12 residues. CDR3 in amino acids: CASSLDYHEQYF. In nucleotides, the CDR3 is TGTGCCAGCAGCTTAGACTACCACGAGCAGTACTTC.

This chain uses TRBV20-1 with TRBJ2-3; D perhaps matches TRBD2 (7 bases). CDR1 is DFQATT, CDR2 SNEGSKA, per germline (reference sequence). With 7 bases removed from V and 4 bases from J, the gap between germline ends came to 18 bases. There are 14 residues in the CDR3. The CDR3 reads CSGFGRGRSDTQYF. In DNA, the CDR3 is TGCAGTGGATTTGGGAGGGGGAGGTCAGATACGCAGTATTTT.